This entry lists 15 T cell receptor beta chains sequenced from one sample in a study of T-cell memory formation after mild COVID-19. Via MiXCR, TCRdb re-called the 5' RACE reads, giving one row per CDR3 protein. Here the sample spans 100,000 to 120,000 distinct CDR3 sequences, about 20% being singletons. Sequenced input: PBMCs or a T cell subset sorted from them (not recorded which). These receptors came from a man between 18 and 35 years old who had mild COVID-19 (a few samples of this study predate the infection). Cell type and time point are not known.

This rearrangement joins TRBV4-3 to TRBJ1-1; D is perhaps TRBD1 (5 bases). The germline CDR1 and CDR2 sequences are LGHNA and YSLEER. This CDR3 has 15 residues. V was trimmed by 6 bases and J by 0 bases, leaving 14 bases between them. DNA for the CDR3: TGCGCCAGCAGGGAAATTGACAGAGTGAACACTGAAGCTTTCTTT. It yields the protein CASREIDRVNTEAFF.

As DNA, the CDR3 is TGTGCCAGCAGCTTAGGGGGGCCCGCCTACGAGCAGTACGTC. The encoded protein is CASSLGGPAYEQYV. This chain connects TRBV7-8 to TRBJ2-7, with a weak D call TRBD1 (6 bases). The ends were cut back, 1 base at V and 2 bases at J, with 9 bases in the middle. Germline-derived CDR1 and CDR2 are SGHVS and FQNEAQ. The CDR3 has 14 amino acids.

The chain is built from TRBV20-1 and TRBJ1-1; D possibly corresponds to TRBD1 (5 bases). The CDR3 is 13 amino acids. Per germline, CDR1 DFQATT and CDR2 SNEGSKA (reference sequence). V shed 5 bases and J shed 10 bases, with 20 bases lying between them. CDR3 in DNA: TGCAGTGCTTTCCCCGGGACGCCGTATCGAGCTTTCTTT. It translates to CSAFPGTPYRAFF.

The chain links TRBV28 to TRBJ2-7, with D maybe TRBD1 (6 bases). Germline CDR1 is MDHEN and CDR2 is SYDVKM. The CDR3 covers 17 residues. V dropped 6 bases and J dropped 0 bases, with 21 bases sitting between them. The DNA of the CDR3 is TGTGCCAGCAGACCAAACAGGGCCTGGATGCTCTCCTACGAGCAGTACGTC. Translating gives CASRPNRAWMLSYEQYV.

The chain is built from TRBV5-1 and TRBJ1-6; 9 bases are shared with TRBD1. The CDR3 is 15 amino acids. Germline V gene lookup returns CDR1 SGHRS and CDR2 YFSETQ. Trimming took 4 bases from V and 8 from J; bases not matched to a gene: 7. The CDR3 bases are TGCGCCAGCAGCGCCTCACAGGGGGCGGATTCACCCCTCCACTTT. It codes for CASSASQGADSPLHF.

There are a few counts of this clonotype. The chain couples TRBV6-2 or TRBV6-3 to TRBJ2-2, with 7 bases identical to TRBD1. V lost 8 bases to trimming and J lost 5 bases; unmatched junction nucleotides: 8. The CDR3 extends over 14 amino acids. The germline CDR1 and CDR2 sequences are MNHEY and SVGEGT. This chain's CDR3 is CASASGTDTGELFF. The CDR3 nucleotides are TGTGCCAGCGCCTCCGGGACAGATACCGGGGAGCTGTTTTTT.

The rearrangement links TRBV24-1 to TRBJ2-1; no clear D gene. This CDR3 is built from 13 residues. Trimming cost V 6 bases and J 3 bases, with 8 bases left between them. Germline assignment: CDR1 KGHDR and CDR2 SFDVKD. CDR3 in amino acids: CATSSPVYNEQFF. The CDR3 region has the DNA TGTGCCACCAGTTCTCCCGTCTACAATGAGCAGTTCTTC.

The chain uses TRBV11-1 and TRBJ2-5; D possibly corresponds to TRBD1 (5 bases). Germline lookup yields CDR1 SGHAT and CDR2 FQDESV (reference sequence). This CDR3 has 14 amino acids. Trimming stripped 3 bases from V and 3 bases from J, with 11 bases between. CDR3 loop: CASSFDSYEETQYF. Written as DNA, the CDR3 is TGTGCCAGCAGCTTCGACAGTTATGAAGAGACCCAGTACTTC. Using reference TRBV11-1 and TRBJ2-5 for the parts outside the CDR3, the full variable domain is EAEVAQSPRYKITEKSQAVAFWCDPISGHATLYWYRQILGQGPELLVQFQDESVVDDSQLPKDRFSAERLKGVDSTLKIQPAELGDSAMYLCASSFDSYEETQYFGPGTRLLVL.

V gene TRBV27 combines with J gene TRBJ2-7; the D gene is possibly TRBD1 (5 bases). The V gene lost 3 bases and the J gene lost 1 base, with 10 bases spanning the gap. The germline V gene has CDR1 MNHEY and CDR2 SMNVEV (reference sequence). CDR3 length equals 14 residues. CDR3 in DNA: TGTGCCAGCAGTTTCAGGGTTAAGTCCTACGAGCAGTACTTC. It yields the protein CASSFRVKSYEQYF.

J is TRBJ2-5 and V is TRBV16; D ambiguous. Trimming removed 2 bases at V and 3 bases at J, with 10 bases between. Germline CDR1 and CDR2: KGHSY and FQNENV. The CDR3 spans 14 residues. The CDR3 loop is CASSQVGIKETQYF. The CDR3 DNA sequence: TGTGCCAGCAGCCAAGTTGGGATCAAAGAGACCCAGTACTTC.

The sample holds a few counts of this clonotype. The rearrangement joins TRBV12-3 or TRBV12-4 to TRBJ2-1; D is ambiguous. CDR3 size: 11 residues. Trimming cost V 3 bases and J 10 bases, with 7 bases left between them. The CDR3 sequence is CASSFGVEQFF. CDR3 DNA sequence: TGTGCCAGCAGTTTTGGGGTGGAGCAGTTCTTC.

V gene TRBV6-5 combines with J gene TRBJ1-2; D is unclear. Between the trimmed V and J ends, which lost 3 bases and 6 bases, there was a span of 14 bases. The germline CDR1 and CDR2 sequences are MNHEY and SVGAGI. There are 14 residues in the CDR3. DNA for the CDR3: TGTGCCAGCAGTTATGGCCCAAAAGGAAATGGCTACACCTTC. Encoded protein: CASSYGPKGNGYTF.

The CDR3: CASSPGPVTGELFF. The CDR3 region has the DNA TGTGCCAGCAGCCCGGGACCAGTCACCGGGGAGCTGTTTTTT. V gene TRBV5-6 combines with J gene TRBJ2-2, with D possibly called TRBD1 or TRBD2 (5 bases each). Trimming shortened V by 4 bases and J by 4 bases, and 11 bases separated the two germline ends. The CDR3 loop spans 14 amino acids. CDR1 is SGHDT and CDR2 is YYEEEE in the germline V gene.

This clonotype appeared a few times. The chain recombines TRBV5-1 with TRBJ2-2; TRBD2 matches at 8 bases. V shed 5 bases and J 1 base; nucleotides not matched to a gene: 1. The CDR3 covers 14 residues. Germline lookup yields CDR1 SGHRS and CDR2 YFSETQ. The CDR3 DNA reads TGCGCCAGCAGGCTAGCGGGGAACACCGGGGAGCTGTTTTTT. It codes for CASRLAGNTGELFF.

This sequence joins TRBV5-1 and TRBJ2-7; D unclear. Per the germline V gene, CDR1 is SGHRS and CDR2 is YFSETQ. The CDR3 contains 12 residues. Trimming shortened V by 0 bases and J by 2 bases, and 3 bases separated the two germline ends. CDR3 sequence (DNA): TGCGCCAGCAGCTTGGTGACCTACGAGCAGTACTTC. Its protein product is CASSLVTYEQYF.